The text below deals with one TCR beta chain. What it binds is unknown. This entry is derived from a study of blood T cells in healthy people across ages. V dropped 5 bases and J dropped 1; count of bases not matched to a gene: 7. Germline V CDR1 and CDR2: SGHTA, FQGNSA. CDR3 length equals 16 residues. Donor samples were obtained from healthy Caucasian individuals from Russia, aged 6 to 90. A minimum of 7 million PBMCs was isolated per sample. Broader study findings: Naive T cell percentage showed a strong correlation with the diversity of TCR beta.

A J-beta primer mix and a sample-barcoded 5' primer were used in a second PCR of about 7 to 12 cycles. The template-switch adaptor, which had 12 random nucleotides, put a tag on each cDNA molecule. TCRdb redid the calling of the 5' RACE reads with MiXCR, one entry per CDR3 protein. The sample comprises about 1.8 million distinct CDR3 sequences, 49% of which are singletons, and over 2% rests with the top ten. The source is a woman aged 40 to 49 in good health. Sequenced: blood. The chain carries TRBV7-2 and TRBJ2-3; 9 bases are shared with TRBD1. DNA for the CDR3: TGTGCCAGCAGCCACCCACGGACAGGGGGCACAGATACGCAGTATTTT. Its protein is CASSHPRTGGTDTQYF.